Listed here are 28 T cell receptor beta chains from one sample, sequenced in a study of T cell responses to AZD1222 COVID-19 vaccine. The repertoire was sequenced with immunoSEQ multiplex PCR; TCRdb's copy has only in-frame clones and lacks some. The sample has 100,000 or so clones, 80% to 90% seen once. The sequencing here drew on peripheral blood, taken 28 days after the second AZD1222 dose. These receptor sequences come from an adult who received the AZD1222 COVID-19 vaccine.

This chain uses TRBV30 with TRBJ1-4; D remains unclear. CDR1 is GTSNPN and CDR2 is SVGIG in the germline V gene (reference sequence). The CDR3 runs to 12 residues. Trimming stripped 0 bases from V and 8 bases from J, with 7 bases between. CDR3 DNA sequence: TGTGCCTGGAGTGTGCTCAGGGAAAAACTGTTTTTT. This codes for CAWSVLREKLFF. The full variable domain, rest sourced from reference TRBV30 and TRBJ1-4, is SQTIHQWPATLVQPVGSPLSLECTVEGTSNPNLYWYRQAAGRGLQLLFYSVGIGQISSEVPQNLSASRPQDRQFILSSKKLLLSDSGFYLCAWSVLREKLFFGSGTQLSVL.

The chain uses TRBV9 and TRBJ2-5, with D perhaps TRBD1 or TRBD2 (5 bases each). The germline CDR1 and CDR2 sequences are SGDLS and YYNGEE. CDR3 size: 13 residues. V gave up 2 bases and J gave up 5 bases, with 10 bases separating them. The CDR3 DNA is TGTGCCAGCAGCGTCAGGGCGGGCGAGACCCAGTACTTC. Translation: CASSVRAGETQYF.

CDR3 sequence reads: CASSPGQGASKDYTF. The CDR3 DNA reads TGTGCCAGCAGCCCGGGACAGGGGGCATCAAAGGACTACACCTTC. This chain uses TRBV5-6 with TRBJ1-2; 12 bases agree with TRBD1. The V segment lost 4 bases and the J segment 10 bases; nucleotides outside the gene matches: 11. This CDR3 is 15 amino acids long. Looked up from germline, CDR1 is SGHDT and CDR2 is YYEEEE.

V gene TRBV5-4 combines with J gene TRBJ1-2; possible D gene TRBD1, 6 bases. The CDR3 consists of 14 residues. The V gene lost 2 bases and the J gene lost 3 bases, with 11 bases spanning the gap. CDR1 and CDR2 (germline): SGHNT, YYREEE (reference sequence). CDR3 nucleotide sequence: TGTGCCAGCAGCTTCGGACAGACCTACTATGGCTACACCTTC. Translated: CASSFGQTYYGYTF.

This clone was counted a few times. The chain couples TRBV5-1 to TRBJ1-6; D gene unclear. CDR3 length: 16 residues. Germline CDR1 reads SGHRS; CDR2 reads YFSETQ. V shed 0 bases and J shed 0 bases, with 7 bases lying between them. CDR3: CASSLGASSYNSPLHF. The CDR3 coding sequence is TGCGCCAGCAGCTTGGGGGCGAGCTCCTATAATTCACCCCTCCACTTT.

V usage is TRBV4-1 and J usage is TRBJ1-5; D might be TRBD1 (5 bases). Germline CDR1 and CDR2: MGHRA and YSYEKL. CDR3 length: 16 amino acids. V was trimmed by 0 bases and J by 0 bases, leaving 9 bases between them. CDR3 protein: CASSQDGTVSNQPQHF. DNA of the CDR3: TGCGCCAGCAGCCAAGACGGGACTGTTAGCAATCAGCCCCAGCATTTT.

The chain has TRBV5-4 and TRBJ1-3, with D perhaps matching TRBD1 (6 bases). The CDR3 spans 12 residues. CDR1 and CDR2 (germline): SGHNT, YYREEE (reference sequence). V was pared by 2 bases and J by 7 bases, with 7 bases between. The CDR3 reads CASSFRGNTIYF. CDR3 DNA: TGTGCCAGCAGCTTTAGGGGGAACACCATATATTTT. Together with reference TRBV5-4 and TRBJ1-3, the CDR3 gives the full variable domain: ETGVTQSPTHLIKTRGQQVTLRCSSQSGHNTVSWYQQALGQGPQFIFQYYREEENGRGNFPPRFSGLQFPNYSSELNVNALELDDSALYLCASSFRGNTIYFGEGSWLTVV.

This chain connects TRBV6-5 to TRBJ1-6; D call uncertain. Trimming shortened V by 6 bases and J by 8 bases, and 8 bases separated the two germline ends. Germline CDR1 reads MNHEY; CDR2 reads SVGAGI. The CDR3 contains 12 residues. Written as DNA, the CDR3 is TGTGCCAGCAGCAAACCTTATTCACCCCTCCACTTT. Translating gives CASSKPYSPLHF.

This chain links TRBV28 with TRBJ1-1; D remains unclear. Trimming removed 3 bases from V and 8 bases from J, with 13 bases in between. This CDR3 is 13 amino acids long. Germline-derived CDR1 and CDR2 are MDHEN and SYDVKM. In DNA form, the CDR3 reads TGTGCCAGCAGTTTCTACGGACCCTTCGAAGCTTTCTTT. Protein sequence: CASSFYGPFEAFF.

CDR3 residues: CARPIPGTFF. The DNA of the CDR3 is TGTGCTAGGCCTATACCAGGGACTTTCTTT. J is TRBJ1-1 and V is TRBV12-5, with a possible D match to TRBD1 (5 bases). Per the germline V gene, CDR1 is LGHNT and CDR2 is FRNRAP. With 9 bases removed from V and 12 bases from J, the gap between germline ends came to 14 bases. This CDR3 is built from 10 residues.

The chain uses TRBV4-1 and TRBJ2-2, with 9 bases lining up with TRBD1. The V gene end was trimmed by 3 bases and the J gene end by 4 bases; junction bases not matched to a gene: 6. Germline V gene sequence: CDR1 MGHRA, CDR2 YSYEKL. CDR3 size: 16 residues. The chain's CDR3 is CASSHPGQGPTGELFF. The DNA for the CDR3 is TGCGCCAGCAGCCATCCGGGACAGGGTCCCACCGGGGAGCTGTTTTTT.

A few counts support this clone. The rearrangement uses TRBV29-1 and TRBJ2-3, with a possible D match to TRBD2 (5 bases). Germline-derived CDR1 and CDR2 are SQVTM and ANQGSEA. Trimming shortened V by 7 bases and J by 6 bases, and 14 bases separated the two germline ends. The CDR3 consists of 12 residues. CDR3 in DNA: TGCAGCGCCCATGTGCCGGGGGATACGCAGTATTTT. Encoded protein: CSAHVPGDTQYF.

The chain carries TRBV24-1 and TRBJ2-1; D might be TRBD2 (5 bases). The germline V and J ends were trimmed by 4 bases and 7 bases, with 16 bases remaining between them. Germline loops: CDR1 KGHDR, CDR2 SFDVKD. There are 15 residues in the CDR3. The CDR3 DNA is TGTGCCACCAGTGACCCACAGAGGGCCCTAAATGAGCAGTTCTTC. Translation: CATSDPQRALNEQFF.

Note on this clone: Sequence at one end of the junction differs from germline and may be a read error. J is TRBJ2-7 and V is TRBV27; 10 nucleotides match TRBD1. This CDR3 has 11 residues. From germline, CDR1 is MNHEY and CDR2 SMNVEV (reference sequence). The DNA for the CDR3 is TGCACCGGGACAGGGGTCCCCGGGCAGTACTTC. Protein sequence: CTGTGVPGQYF.

This clone showed up just once. The gene calls are TRBV5-1 and TRBJ2-1, with 9 bases fitting TRBD2. The CDR3 length is 11 residues. In germline, CDR1 is SGHRS, CDR2 YFSETQ. Trimming took 8 bases from V and 8 from J; bases not matched to a gene: 2. The DNA of the CDR3 is TGCGCCAGTACTAGCGGGTATGAGCAGTTCTTC. Residues: CASTSGYEQFF.

The chain carries TRBV27 and TRBJ1-2; 8 positions match TRBD1. Germline V gene sequence: CDR1 MNHEY, CDR2 SMNVEV (reference sequence). The CDR3 extends over 16 amino acids. V gave up 2 bases and J gave up 8 bases; unmatched junction bases: 13. CDR3 amino acids: CASSLAQGQAGEGYTF. The CDR3 coding sequence is TGTGCCAGCAGTTTAGCCCAGGGACAGGCCGGCGAAGGCTACACCTTC.

This chain links TRBV10-2 with TRBJ2-7; TRBD1 matches at 11 bases. From germline, CDR1 is WSHSY and CDR2 SAAADI. The CDR3 loop spans 15 amino acids. The V segment lost 6 bases and the J segment 1 base; nucleotides outside the gene matches: 5. The CDR3 spells CASRDRDRGSYEQYF. CDR3 sequence (DNA): TGCGCCAGCAGGGACCGGGACAGGGGGTCCTACGAGCAGTACTTC.

This clone was found a few times. The V gene is TRBV11-3, the J gene TRBJ1-1; D is uncertain. The V end was cut by 4 bases, the J end by 1 base, with 7 bases between. Germline V gene sequence: CDR1 SGHNT, CDR2 YENEEA. This CDR3 contains 13 residues. CDR3 region: CASSWSENTEAFF. CDR3 nucleotide sequence: TGTGCCAGCAGCTGGAGTGAGAACACTGAAGCTTTCTTT. Drawing the rest from reference TRBV11-3 and TRBJ1-1, the complete variable domain is EAGVVQSPRYKIIEKKQPVAFWCNPISGHNTLYWYLQNLGQGPELLIRYENEEAVDDSQLPKDRFSAERLKGVDSTLKIQPAELGDSAVYLCASSWSENTEAFFGQGTRLTVV.

This clone was seen once. This chain links TRBV4-3 with TRBJ2-3; D uncertain. The CDR3 sequence is 14 residues long. Germline loops: CDR1 LGHNA, CDR2 YSLEER. Trimming took off 0 bases at V and 3 bases at J, with 7 bases between the two ends. The chain's CDR3 is CASSQDILTDTQYF. CDR3 DNA sequence: TGCGCCAGCAGCCAAGATATTTTAACAGATACGCAGTATTTT.

This chain connects TRBV19 to TRBJ1-6; a possible D gene is TRBD1 (5 bases). The CDR3 has 16 amino acids. Germline V gene data show CDR1 as LNHDA and CDR2 as SQIVND (reference sequence). The germline V and J ends were trimmed by 5 bases and 6 bases, with 17 bases remaining between them. The CDR3 sequence is CASSRLTGTGNSPLHF. Here the CDR3 DNA reads TGTGCCAGTAGTCGCCTGACCGGGACCGGTAATTCACCCCTCCACTTT.

The rearrangement joins TRBV7-2 to TRBJ1-2; 7 nucleotides agree with TRBD1. Germline CDR1 reads SGHTA; CDR2 reads FQGNSA. J was trimmed by 7 bases and V by 3 bases; bases with no gene match: 5. This CDR3 is built from 13 residues. CDR3 amino acids: CASSFRDSSGYTF. The CDR3 coding sequence is TGTGCCAGCAGCTTCCGGGACAGCTCTGGCTACACCTTC. Drawing the rest from reference TRBV7-2 and TRBJ1-2, the complete variable domain is GAGVSQSPSNKVTEKGKDVELRCDPISGHTALYWYRQSLGQGLEFLIYFQGNSAPDKSGLPSDRFSAERTGGSVSTLTIQRTQQEDSAVYLCASSFRDSSGYTFGSGTRLTVV.

The DNA for the CDR3 is TGTGCCAGCAGCTTAACAGACGTCAATGAGCAGTTCTTC. Translating gives CASSLTDVNEQFF. The V call is TRBV7-3, the J call TRBJ2-1; the D is unclear. From germline, CDR1 is SGHTA and CDR2 FQGTGA. The CDR3 totals 13 residues. V was cut by 0 bases and J by 6 bases, with 6 bases left in between.

J is TRBJ1-5 and V is TRBV19, with TRBD1 matching 7 bases. V shed 6 bases, J shed 2 bases, and the junction held 7 bases outside the gene matches. Germline-derived CDR1 and CDR2 are LNHDA and SQIVND (reference sequence). CDR3 length: 15 residues. The CDR3 coding sequence is TGTGCCAGTAGGAAGGAGGGGGCAGGCAATCAGCCCCAGCATTTT. This gives the protein CASRKEGAGNQPQHF.

This rearrangement joins TRBV30 to TRBJ2-1; D unresolved. The CDR3 has 14 residues. V lost 0 bases, J lost 1 base, and 7 bases lay in between. Looked up from germline, CDR1 is GTSNPN and CDR2 is SVGIG (reference sequence). The CDR3 spells CAWSVLGSYNEQFF. The CDR3 coding sequence is TGTGCCTGGAGTGTATTGGGGTCCTACAATGAGCAGTTCTTC.

V is TRBV12-3 or TRBV12-4 and J is TRBJ1-2; D is possibly TRBD1 (5 bases). The CDR3 runs to 13 residues. The ends were cut back, 3 bases at V and 3 bases at J, with 8 bases in the middle. The CDR3 is CASSFEGDYGYTF. CDR3 nucleotides: TGTGCCAGCAGTTTTGAAGGGGACTATGGCTACACCTTC.

The chain combines TRBV10-2 with TRBJ1-5; D is unresolved. This CDR3 spans 12 amino acids. The V gene lost 3 bases and the J gene lost 3 bases, with 3 bases spanning the gap. Germline V gene data show CDR1 as WSHSY and CDR2 as SAAADI. In nucleotides, the CDR3 is TGCGCCAGCAGTGAACACAATCAGCCCCAGCATTTT. Its translation is CASSEHNQPQHF.

In DNA, the CDR3 is TGTGCCAGCAGTTATCGAGTGCCCACAGATACGCAGTATTTT. Amino acids: CASSYRVPTDTQYF. V is TRBV6-5 and J is TRBJ2-3; D is undetermined. CDR3 length equals 14 residues. Germline V gene data show CDR1 as MNHEY and CDR2 as SVGAGI. The V and J ends lost 3 bases and 2 bases respectively, with 9 bases between them.

The chain combines TRBV11-2 with TRBJ2-3; TRBD1 aligns across 8 bases. This CDR3 is 14 amino acids long. CDR1 is SGHAT and CDR2 is FQNNGV in the germline V gene. V was pared by 5 bases and J by 6 bases, with 7 bases of the junction left unmatched. The CDR3: CASSTRTGKDTQYF. In nucleotides, the CDR3 is TGTGCCAGCAGCACCCGGACAGGGAAGGATACGCAGTATTTT.